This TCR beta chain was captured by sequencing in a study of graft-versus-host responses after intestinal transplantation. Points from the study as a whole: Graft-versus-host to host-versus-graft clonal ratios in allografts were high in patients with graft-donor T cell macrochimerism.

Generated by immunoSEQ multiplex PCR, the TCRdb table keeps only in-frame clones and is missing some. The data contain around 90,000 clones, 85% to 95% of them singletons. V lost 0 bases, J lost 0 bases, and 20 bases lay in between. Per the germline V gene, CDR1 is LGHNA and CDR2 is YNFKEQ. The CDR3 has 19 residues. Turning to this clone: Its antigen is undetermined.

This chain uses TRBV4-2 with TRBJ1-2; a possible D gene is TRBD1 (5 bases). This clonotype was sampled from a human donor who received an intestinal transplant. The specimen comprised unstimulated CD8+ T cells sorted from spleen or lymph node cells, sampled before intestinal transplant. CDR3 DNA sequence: TGTGCCAGCAGCCAAGATTTAGGACAAGGTTTCTGGGCTAACTATGGCTACACCTTC. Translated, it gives CASSQDLGQGFWANYGYTF.